This T cell receptor beta chain was sequenced in a study of T cells expressing NK-cell markers. In the study overall: Of eight sequenced donors, seven were HCMV-seropositive and one HCMV-seronegative. Study observations and caveats: The HCMV specificity of the expanded NKG2C+ T cell clones stayed unresolved. Roughly six of the donors carried dominant NKG2C+ clonotypes that took up about 1.0-7.5% of their CD8+ T cells.

For TCR beta, cDNA was produced by 5'RACE template switching with UMIs. From its re-call of the 5' RACE reads, TCRdb lists each CDR3 protein once, without DNA. The record lists 440,000 or so distinct CDR3 sequences, of which the ten most abundant hold 7.3%. Details on this clonotype: What it binds is not known.

CDR3 length equals 14 residues. The germline V gene has CDR1 SQVTM and CDR2 ANQGSEA. The sequencing input was blood T cells: a sorted CD56 or NKG2C T cell subset, CD4+ or CD8+ T cells, or bulk PBMC T cells (not recorded which). The J gene is TRBJ2-3, the V gene TRBV29-1; lacking DNA, the TRBD2 call made by TCRdb goes unchecked. This TCR derives from a woman between 18 and 69 years old in good health. The CDR3 protein is CSVVSGSSTDTQYF.